The 21 T cell receptor beta chains below all came from one sample that was sequenced in a study of OX40 agonist ivuxolimab in advanced cancers. The data were produced by immunoSEQ multiplex PCR, yet TCRdb's version contains in-frame clones alone and is incomplete. There are almost 65,000 clones in the sample; about 80% occur only once, and less than 0.9% lies in the top ten. Sequencing was performed on CD4+ or CD8+ T cells sorted from blood, taken in a trial of the OX40 agonist ivuxolimab. These receptors were taken from an adult with an advanced solid tumor such as melanoma, head and neck, liver or kidney cancer.

This clone was observed a handful of times. The J gene is TRBJ2-2, the V gene TRBV5-4; TRBD2 is a possible D gene (6 bases). This CDR3 spans 16 amino acids. The V gene lost 4 bases and the J gene lost 0 bases, with 13 bases spanning the gap. The V gene's germline CDR1 is SGHNT and CDR2 YYREEE (reference sequence). CDR3: CASSPLSSANTGELFF. CDR3 bases: TGTGCCAGCAGCCCCCTGTCTAGCGCGAACACCGGGGAGCTGTTTTTT.

The genes are TRBV5-4 and TRBJ2-2; 7 nucleotides agree with TRBD1. V lost 0 bases, J lost 5 bases, and 7 bases stayed unmatched. The length of the CDR3 is 16 residues. Per the germline V gene, CDR1 is SGHNT and CDR2 is YYREEE (reference sequence). The CDR3 is CASSLGDSQITGELFF. The CDR3 DNA is TGTGCCAGCAGCTTGGGGGACAGCCAAATTACCGGGGAGCTGTTTTTT.

This rearrangement joins TRBV2 to TRBJ2-1; tentatively, D is TRBD2 (5 bases). The CDR3 has 11 residues. The germline gives CDR1 SNHLY, CDR2 FYNNEI. The V end was cut by 8 bases, the J end by 3 bases, with 5 bases between. CDR3 loop: CASRDYNEQFF. In DNA form, the CDR3 reads TGTGCCAGCCGGGACTACAATGAGCAGTTCTTC.

This clone was counted a few times. The chain couples TRBV5-1 to TRBJ2-3; 10 bases align to TRBD1. With V trimmed by 7 bases and J by 3 bases, 11 bases remained unmatched. CDR1 is SGHRS and CDR2 is YFSETQ in the germline V gene. The CDR3 totals 16 residues. The DNA for the CDR3 is TGCGCCAGCCTCTCATTTCCGGGACAGGGGACAGATACGCAGTATTTT. The encoded protein is CASLSFPGQGTDTQYF.

V is TRBV5-4 and J is TRBJ2-2; 11 positions agree with TRBD1. The CDR3 totals 15 residues. Trimming at V came to 3 bases and at J to 5 bases, leaving 3 bases not matched to a gene. Germline V gives CDR1 SGHNT, CDR2 YYREEE (reference sequence). The CDR3 region is CASSWDRGRTGELFF. In nucleotides, the CDR3 is TGTGCCAGCAGCTGGGACAGGGGGAGGACCGGGGAGCTGTTTTTT.

The gene calls are TRBV15 and TRBJ1-4; possible D gene TRBD1, 6 bases. The germline V gene has CDR1 LNHNV and CDR2 YYDKDF (reference sequence). V gave up 0 bases and J gave up 8 bases, with 19 bases separating them. CDR3 length: 17 residues. CDR3 nucleotides: TGTGCCACCAGCAGAGATAGATTATTATGGGGGCGGGAAAAACTGTTTTTT. As protein: CATSRDRLLWGREKLFF.

The genes are TRBV25-1 and TRBJ2-7, with D perhaps matching TRBD2 (6 bases). Trimming took 8 bases from V and 3 from J, leaving 14 bases between them. Germline-derived CDR1 and CDR2 are MGHDK and SYGVNS. The CDR3 is made up of 13 amino acids. DNA of the CDR3: TGTGCCAGCTCTGGCAGCGGGTACTACGAGCAGTACTTC. Translated: CASSGSGYYEQYF.

The chain joins TRBV30 to TRBJ1-5, with 7 bases fitting TRBD1. The CDR3 is made up of 13 amino acids. CDR1 is GTSNPN, CDR2 SVGIG, per germline (reference sequence). V dropped 5 bases and J dropped 5; count of bases not matched to a gene: 6. CDR3 amino acids: CAWDRVGDQPQHF. DNA of the CDR3: TGTGCCTGGGACAGGGTGGGGGATCAGCCCCAGCATTTT.

The rearrangement links TRBV4-1 to TRBJ2-7; no clear D gene. The CDR3 sequence is 13 residues long. Germline assignment: CDR1 MGHRA and CDR2 YSYEKL. The V and J ends lost 1 base and 3 bases respectively, with 7 bases between them. CDR3 in DNA: TGCGCCAGCAGCCAAGGACGGTACTACGAGCAGTACTTC. Amino acids: CASSQGRYYEQYF.

A remark on this clone: The junction does not match germline at one end; this may be a read error. The chain joins TRBV7-2 to TRBJ1-2; D gene uncertain. The germline gives CDR1 SGHTA, CDR2 FQGNSA. The CDR3 is 11 residues long. CDR3 amino acids: CASRNQARAHF. Here the CDR3 DNA reads TGTGCCAGCAGGAATCAGGCCCGGGCCCACTTC.

V gene TRBV4-2 combines with J gene TRBJ1-2; 7 bases agree with TRBD1. V lost 1 base to trimming and J lost 0 bases; unmatched junction nucleotides: 8. The CDR3 totals 17 residues. Germline CDR1 reads LGHNA; CDR2 reads YNFKEQ. This chain's CDR3 is CASSQAKPGQPNYGYTF. For the CDR3, the DNA is TGTGCCAGCAGCCAAGCAAAACCGGGACAGCCTAACTATGGCTACACCTTC.

This clone has at least ten counts. V usage is TRBV2 and J usage is TRBJ2-7; D gene ambiguous. In germline, CDR1 is SNHLY, CDR2 FYNNEI. The CDR3 totals 12 residues. The V end was cut by 6 bases, the J end by 3 bases, with 9 bases between. This CDR3 reads CASRPDDYEQYF. The CDR3 DNA is TGTGCCAGCAGGCCTGATGACTACGAGCAGTACTTC.

This chain connects TRBV7-9 to TRBJ2-4; no firm D call. This CDR3 spans 14 amino acids. In germline, CDR1 is SEHNR, CDR2 FQNEAQ (reference sequence). V lost 5 bases and J lost 0, with 8 bases in between. The CDR3 DNA follows: TGTGCCAGCAGCCGCGAGGTAGCCAAAAACATTCAGTACTTC. Protein: CASSREVAKNIQYF.

This sequence joins TRBV5-1 and TRBJ2-5; perhaps D is TRBD1 or TRBD2 (5 bases each). The germline gives CDR1 SGHRS, CDR2 YFSETQ. The CDR3 spans 14 residues. Trimming took off 3 bases at V and 2 bases at J, with 11 bases between the two ends. CDR3: CASSSGTGQETQYF. CDR3 bases: TGCGCCAGCAGCTCGGGGACCGGTCAAGAGACCCAGTACTTC.

The genes are TRBV5-4 and TRBJ1-1, with no clear D. V dropped 4 bases and J dropped 1 base, with 8 bases sitting between them. CDR1 is SGHNT, CDR2 YYREEE, per germline (reference sequence). CDR3 size: 13 residues. The CDR3 DNA follows: TGTGCCAGCAGCCTGGAACAGAACACTGAAGCTTTCTTT. It codes for CASSLEQNTEAFF. Based on the CDR3 plus reference TRBV5-4 and TRBJ1-1, the full variable domain is ETGVTQSPTHLIKTRGQQVTLRCSSQSGHNTVSWYQQALGQGPQFIFQYYREEENGRGNFPPRFSGLQFPNYSSELNVNALELDDSALYLCASSLEQNTEAFFGQGTRLTVV.

This clone turned up a few times. J is TRBJ2-1 and V is TRBV27; 10 positions agree with TRBD2. The CDR3 is 16 residues long. V gave up 6 bases and J gave up 4 bases; unmatched junction bases: 9. Looked up from germline, CDR1 is MNHEY and CDR2 is SMNVEV (reference sequence). In DNA, the CDR3 is TGTGCCAGCAGCCTCCGGACTAGCGGCTATTACAATGAGCAGTTCTTC. Translating gives CASSLRTSGYYNEQFF.

The rearrangement uses TRBV7-2 and TRBJ1-2; TRBD1 agrees at 8 bases. With 5 bases clipped from V and 4 bases from J, the junction kept 3 bases outside the gene matches. CDR1 SGHTA and CDR2 FQGNSA come from the germline V gene. This CDR3 contains 13 residues. The DNA of the CDR3 is TGTGCCAGCAGCCCCCAGGGGGCCTATGGCTACACCTTC. This encodes CASSPQGAYGYTF.

The chain couples TRBV25-1 to TRBJ1-4; 7 bases line up with TRBD1. CDR1 and CDR2 (germline): MGHDK, SYGVNS. CDR3 size: 14 residues. The trim removed 7 bases at V and 7 bases at J, leaving 9 bases unmatched. The CDR3 spells CASTDDREGEKLFF. CDR3 sequence (DNA): TGTGCCAGCACCGATGACAGGGAGGGTGAAAAACTGTTTTTT.

The genes are TRBV5-4 and TRBJ2-1; 10 nucleotides line up with TRBD2. V trimming: 3 bases; J trimming: 10 bases; junction bases outside the gene matches: 1. From germline, CDR1 is SGHNT and CDR2 YYREEE (reference sequence). The CDR3 is made up of 12 amino acids. CDR3 nucleotides: TGTGCCAGCAGCTGGGGACTAGCGGAGCAGTTCTTC. Protein: CASSWGLAEQFF.

The V gene is TRBV2, the J gene TRBJ1-5; weak D call: TRBD1 (5 bases). The CDR3 is made up of 13 amino acids. Germline V lookup: CDR1 SNHLY, CDR2 FYNNEI. The V end lost 6 bases, the J end lost 3 bases, and 9 bases lay between the germline ends. The CDR3 protein is CASSGQDNQPQHF. For the CDR3, the DNA is TGTGCCAGCAGCGGACAAGACAATCAGCCCCAGCATTTT.

The rearrangement uses TRBV7-2 and TRBJ2-2, with D uncertain. Between the trimmed V and J ends, which lost 2 bases and 3 bases, there was a span of 10 bases. Germline V gene sequence: CDR1 SGHTA, CDR2 FQGNSA. The CDR3 has 15 residues. Written as DNA, the CDR3 is TGTGCCAGCAGCTTAAGAAGGCTCGACACCGGGGAGCTGTTTTTT. Translating it yields CASSLRRLDTGELFF.